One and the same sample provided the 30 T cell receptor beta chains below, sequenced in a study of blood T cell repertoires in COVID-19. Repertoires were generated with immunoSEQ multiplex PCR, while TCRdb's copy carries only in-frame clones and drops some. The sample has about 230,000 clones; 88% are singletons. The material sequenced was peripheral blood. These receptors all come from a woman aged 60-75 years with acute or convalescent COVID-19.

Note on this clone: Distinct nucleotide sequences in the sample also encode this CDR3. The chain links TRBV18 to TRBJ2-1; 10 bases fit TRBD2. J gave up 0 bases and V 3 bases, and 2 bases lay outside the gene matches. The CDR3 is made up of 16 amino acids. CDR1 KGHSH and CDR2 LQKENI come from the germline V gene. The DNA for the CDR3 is TGTGCCAGCTCACCCCGACTAGCGGGCTCCTACAATGAGCAGTTCTTC. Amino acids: CASSPRLAGSYNEQFF.

This chain's CDR3 is CASSLLAKLSSGANVLTF. CDR3 bases: TGCGCCAGCAGCTTATTAGCGAAATTGAGCTCTGGGGCCAACGTCCTGACTTTC. The V and J genes are TRBV4-3 and TRBJ2-6; D is possibly TRBD2 (5 bases). Trimming removed 5 bases from V and 0 bases from J, with 17 bases in between. Looked up from germline, CDR1 is LGHNA and CDR2 is YSLEER. This CDR3 is 18 amino acids long.

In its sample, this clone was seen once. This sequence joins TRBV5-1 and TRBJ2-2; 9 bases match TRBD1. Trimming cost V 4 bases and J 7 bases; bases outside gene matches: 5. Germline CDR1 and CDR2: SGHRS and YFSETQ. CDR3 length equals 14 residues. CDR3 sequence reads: CASSRDREGGELFF. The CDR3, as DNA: TGCGCCAGCAGCCGGGACAGGGAAGGCGGGGAGCTGTTTTTT. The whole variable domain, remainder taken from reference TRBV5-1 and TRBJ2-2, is KAGVTQTPRYLIKTRGQQVTLSCSPISGHRSVSWYQQTPGQGLQFLFEYFSETQRNKGNFPGRFSGRQFSNSRSEMNVSTLELGDSALYLCASSRDREGGELFFGEGSRLTVL.

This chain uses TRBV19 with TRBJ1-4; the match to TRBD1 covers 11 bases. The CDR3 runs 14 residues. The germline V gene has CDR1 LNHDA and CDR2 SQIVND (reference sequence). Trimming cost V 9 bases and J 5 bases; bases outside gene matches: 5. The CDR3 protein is CASRDRGYNEKLFF. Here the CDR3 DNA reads TGTGCCAGCAGGGACAGGGGGTACAATGAAAAACTGTTTTTT.

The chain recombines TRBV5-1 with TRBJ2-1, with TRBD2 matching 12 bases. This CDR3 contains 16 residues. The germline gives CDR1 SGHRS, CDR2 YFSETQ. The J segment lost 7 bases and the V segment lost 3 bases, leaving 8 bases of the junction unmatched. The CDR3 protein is CASSSSSSGRGNEQFF. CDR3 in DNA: TGCGCCAGCAGCTCCTCCTCTAGCGGGAGGGGTAATGAGCAGTTCTTC.

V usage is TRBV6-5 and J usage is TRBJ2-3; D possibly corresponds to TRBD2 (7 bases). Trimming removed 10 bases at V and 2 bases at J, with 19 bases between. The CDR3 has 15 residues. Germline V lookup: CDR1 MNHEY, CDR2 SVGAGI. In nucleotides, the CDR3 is TGTGCCACCCGGGGAGGGGGGGCTATCACAGATACGCAGTATTTT. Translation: CATRGGGAITDTQYF.

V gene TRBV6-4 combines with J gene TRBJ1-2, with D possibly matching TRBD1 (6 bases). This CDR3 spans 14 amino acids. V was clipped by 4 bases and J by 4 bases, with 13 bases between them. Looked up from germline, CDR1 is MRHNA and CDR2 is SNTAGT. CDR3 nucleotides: TGTGCCAGCAGTGCACAGGGTGGGACCTATGGCTACACCTTC. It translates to CASSAQGGTYGYTF.

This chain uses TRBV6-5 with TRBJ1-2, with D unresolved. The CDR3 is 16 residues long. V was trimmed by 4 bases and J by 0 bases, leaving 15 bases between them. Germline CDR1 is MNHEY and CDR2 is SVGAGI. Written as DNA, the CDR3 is TGTGCCAGCAGTTCTCCACCCGGGGTTCCTAACTATGGCTACACCTTC. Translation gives CASSSPPGVPNYGYTF.

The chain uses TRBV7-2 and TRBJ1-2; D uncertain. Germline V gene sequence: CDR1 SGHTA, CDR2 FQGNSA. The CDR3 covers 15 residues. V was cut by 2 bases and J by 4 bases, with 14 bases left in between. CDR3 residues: CASSLPGWGGYGYTF. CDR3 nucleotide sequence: TGTGCCAGCAGCTTACCGGGGTGGGGTGGCTATGGCTACACCTTC.

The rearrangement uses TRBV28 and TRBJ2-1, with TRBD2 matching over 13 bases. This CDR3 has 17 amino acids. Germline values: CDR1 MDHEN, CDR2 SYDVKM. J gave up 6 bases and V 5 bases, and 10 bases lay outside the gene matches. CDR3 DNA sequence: TGTGCCAGCAGTCCACCGGGAGGACTAGCGGGAGCCAATGAGCAGTTCTTC. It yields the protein CASSPPGGLAGANEQFF.

The chain's CDR3 is CASRAGYWNTGELFF. The CDR3 DNA is TGTGCCAGCAGGGCGGGGTACTGGAACACCGGGGAGCTGTTTTTT. The chain couples TRBV7-2 to TRBJ2-2; possibly TRBD2 for D (6 bases). The CDR3 is made up of 15 amino acids. Germline loops: CDR1 SGHTA, CDR2 FQGNSA. V gave up 6 bases and J gave up 1 base, with 12 bases separating them.

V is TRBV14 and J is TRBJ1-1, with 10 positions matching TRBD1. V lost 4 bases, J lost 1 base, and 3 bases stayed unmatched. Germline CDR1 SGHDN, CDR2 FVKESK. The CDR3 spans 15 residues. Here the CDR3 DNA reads TGTGCCAGCAGCCCCTGGACAGGGGGGAACACTGAAGCTTTCTTT. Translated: CASSPWTGGNTEAFF. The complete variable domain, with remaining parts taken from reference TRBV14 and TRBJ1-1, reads EAGVTQFPSHSVIEKGQTVTLRCDPISGHDNLYWYRRVMGKEIKFLLHFVKESKQDESGMPNNRFLAERTGGTYSTLKVQPAELEDSGVYFCASSPWTGGNTEAFFGQGTRLTVV.

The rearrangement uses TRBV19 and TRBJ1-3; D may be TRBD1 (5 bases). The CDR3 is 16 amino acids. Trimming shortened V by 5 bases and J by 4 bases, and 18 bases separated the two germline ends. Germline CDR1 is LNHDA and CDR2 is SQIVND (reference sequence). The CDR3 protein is CASSCGLEGSGNTIYF. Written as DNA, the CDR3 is TGTGCCAGTAGTTGTGGTTTGGAGGGGTCAGGAAACACCATATATTTT.

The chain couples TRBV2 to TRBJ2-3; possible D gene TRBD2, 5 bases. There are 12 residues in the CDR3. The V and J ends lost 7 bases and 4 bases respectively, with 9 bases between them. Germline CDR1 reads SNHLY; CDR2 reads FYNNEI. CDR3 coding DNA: TGTGCCAGCACCCGAGGGCCAGATACGCAGTATTTT. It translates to CASTRGPDTQYF.

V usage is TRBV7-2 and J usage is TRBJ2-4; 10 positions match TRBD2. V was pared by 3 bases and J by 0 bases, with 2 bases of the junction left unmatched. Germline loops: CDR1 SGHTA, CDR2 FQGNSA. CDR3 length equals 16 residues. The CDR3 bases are TGTGCCAGCAGCTTTAGCGGGGGGCTAGCCAAAAACATTCAGTACTTC. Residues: CASSFSGGLAKNIQYF. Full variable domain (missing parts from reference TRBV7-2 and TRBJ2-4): GAGVSQSPSNKVTEKGKDVELRCDPISGHTALYWYRQSLGQGLEFLIYFQGNSAPDKSGLPSDRFSAERTGGSVSTLTIQRTQQEDSAVYLCASSFSGGLAKNIQYFGAGTRLSVL.

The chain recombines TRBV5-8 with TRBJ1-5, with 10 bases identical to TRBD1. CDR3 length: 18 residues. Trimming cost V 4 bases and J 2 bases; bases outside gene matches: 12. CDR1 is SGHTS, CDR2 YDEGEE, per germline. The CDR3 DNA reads TGTGCCAGCAGCCCAAGGACAGGGGGTAATTATGGCAATCAGCCCCAGCATTTT. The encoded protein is CASSPRTGGNYGNQPQHF.

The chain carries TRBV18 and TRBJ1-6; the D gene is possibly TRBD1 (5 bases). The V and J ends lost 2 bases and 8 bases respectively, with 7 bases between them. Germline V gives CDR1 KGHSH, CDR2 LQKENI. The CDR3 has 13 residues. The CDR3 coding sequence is TGTGCCAGCTCACCATGGGGGGATTCACCCCTCCACTTT. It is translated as CASSPWGDSPLHF.

Here the CDR3 reads CASSSGTLWSTDTQYF. CDR3 nucleotides: TGTGCCAGCAGTTCTGGGACTCTTTGGAGCACAGATACGCAGTATTTT. The V gene is TRBV6-6, the J gene TRBJ2-3; a possible D gene is TRBD2 (6 bases). The CDR3 has 16 amino acids. V was trimmed by 4 bases and J by 0 bases, leaving 14 bases between them. Germline-derived CDR1 and CDR2 are MNHNY and SVGAGI (reference sequence).

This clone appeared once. The CDR3 sequence is CASSVQYGLYEQYF. CDR3 DNA sequence: TGCGCCAGCAGCGTGCAATACGGACTCTACGAGCAGTACTTC. The chain has TRBV5-1 and TRBJ2-7, with a weak D call TRBD2 (5 bases). This CDR3 comprises 14 residues. In germline, CDR1 is SGHRS, CDR2 YFSETQ. Deletions cut 4 bases from V and 3 bases from J, with 14 bases between.

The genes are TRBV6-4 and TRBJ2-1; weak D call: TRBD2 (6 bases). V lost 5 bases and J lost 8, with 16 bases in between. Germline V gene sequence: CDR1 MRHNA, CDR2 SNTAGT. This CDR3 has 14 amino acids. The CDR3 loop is CASSNTGRIDEQFF. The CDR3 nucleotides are TGTGCCAGCAGTAATACCGGGAGAATCGATGAGCAGTTCTTC.

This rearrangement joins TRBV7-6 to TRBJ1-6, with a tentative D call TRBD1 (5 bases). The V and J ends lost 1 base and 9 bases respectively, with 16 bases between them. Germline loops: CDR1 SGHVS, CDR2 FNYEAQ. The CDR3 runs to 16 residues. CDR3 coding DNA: TGTGCCAGCAGCTTAGGAGTCGGGGGACTTGGTTCACCCCTCCACTTT. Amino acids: CASSLGVGGLGSPLHF.

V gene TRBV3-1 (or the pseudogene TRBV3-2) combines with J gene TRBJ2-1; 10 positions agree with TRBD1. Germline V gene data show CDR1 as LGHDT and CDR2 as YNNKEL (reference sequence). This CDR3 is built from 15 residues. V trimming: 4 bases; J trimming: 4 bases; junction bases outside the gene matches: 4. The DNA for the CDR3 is TGTGCCAGCAGCCCCGGGACAGGGGTATACAATGAGCAGTTCTTC. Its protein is CASSPGTGVYNEQFF.

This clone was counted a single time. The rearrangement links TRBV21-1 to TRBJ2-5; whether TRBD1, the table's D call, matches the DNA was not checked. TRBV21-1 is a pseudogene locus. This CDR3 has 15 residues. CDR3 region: CASSKEAGEGETQYF. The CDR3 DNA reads TGTGCCAGCAGCAAAGAAGCAGGGGAAGGCGAGACCCAGTACTTC.

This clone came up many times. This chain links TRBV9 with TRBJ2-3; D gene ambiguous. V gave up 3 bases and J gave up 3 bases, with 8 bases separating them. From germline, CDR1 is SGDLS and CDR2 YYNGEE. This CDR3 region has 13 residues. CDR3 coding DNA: TGTGCCAGCAGCGCCGCTAGGACAGATACGCAGTATTTT. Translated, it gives CASSAARTDTQYF.

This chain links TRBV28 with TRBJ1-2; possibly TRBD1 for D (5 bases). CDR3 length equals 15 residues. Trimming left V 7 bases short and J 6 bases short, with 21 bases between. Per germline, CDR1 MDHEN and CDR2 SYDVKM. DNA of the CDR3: TGTGCCAGCACTGACACCCGGAGGGGTACAGATGGCTACACCTTC. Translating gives CASTDTRRGTDGYTF.

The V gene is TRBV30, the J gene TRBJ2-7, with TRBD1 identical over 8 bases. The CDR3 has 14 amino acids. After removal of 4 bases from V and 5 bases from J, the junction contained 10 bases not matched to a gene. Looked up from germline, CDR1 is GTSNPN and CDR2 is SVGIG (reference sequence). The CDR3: CAWTPGQGGNEQYF. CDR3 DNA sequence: TGTGCCTGGACCCCCGGACAGGGCGGAAACGAGCAGTACTTC.

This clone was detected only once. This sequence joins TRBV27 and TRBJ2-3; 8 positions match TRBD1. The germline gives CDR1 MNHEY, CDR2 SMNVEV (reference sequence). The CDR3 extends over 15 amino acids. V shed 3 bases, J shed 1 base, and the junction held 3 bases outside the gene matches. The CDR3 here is CASSLQGARTDTQYF. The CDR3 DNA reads TGTGCCAGCAGTTTGCAGGGGGCACGCACAGATACGCAGTATTTT.

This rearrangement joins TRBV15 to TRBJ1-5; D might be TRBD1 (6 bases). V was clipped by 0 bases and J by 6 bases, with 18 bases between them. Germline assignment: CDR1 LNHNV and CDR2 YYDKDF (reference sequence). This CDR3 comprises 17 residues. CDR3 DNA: TGTGCCACCAGCAGAGATAGAAGGAAGGGGGACGGTCAGCCCCAGCATTTT. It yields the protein CATSRDRRKGDGQPQHF.

The chain's CDR3 is CASIHQGARGTEAFF. The CDR3 DNA reads TGTGCCAGCATCCACCAGGGGGCGAGGGGCACTGAAGCTTTCTTT. The chain has TRBV7-9 and TRBJ1-1; 8 bases match TRBD1. Trimming took 7 bases from V and 4 from J; bases not matched to a gene: 11. CDR3 length equals 15 residues. Looked up from germline, CDR1 is SEHNR and CDR2 is FQNEAQ (reference sequence).

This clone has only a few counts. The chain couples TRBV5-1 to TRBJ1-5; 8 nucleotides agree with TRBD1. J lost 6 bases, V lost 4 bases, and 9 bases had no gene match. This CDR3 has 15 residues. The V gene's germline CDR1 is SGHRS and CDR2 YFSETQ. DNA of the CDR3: TGCGCCAGCAGCGAAGGACAGGGAGCGTCTCAGCCCCAGCATTTT. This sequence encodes CASSEGQGASQPQHF.